These T cell receptor beta chains were read from a single sample in a study of blood T cell repertoires in COVID-19. TCRdb keeps only in-frame clones here, not all; method: immunoSEQ multiplex PCR. The data contain hundreds of thousands of clones, roughly 86% of them singletons. Sequencing was performed on peripheral blood. The receptors were gathered from a woman older than 75 with COVID-19, enrolled during active disease. Both conserved end residues are part of each CDR3. A D gene is named only where the DNA matches it firmly. The size of a clone is reported for some rows only, either as once, few or many, or as a class for expanded clones.

clone size	V gene	J gene	D gene	CDR3 protein	CDR3 DNA
once	TRBV11-2	TRBJ1-1	.	CASSLDVNTEAFF	TGTGCCAGCAGCTTAGACGTGAACACTGAAGCTTTCTTT
.	TRBV6-5	TRBJ1-5	.	CASSYSSGNQPQHF	TGTGCCAGCAGTTACTCCTCGGGCAATCAGCCCCAGCATTTT
.	TRBV7-9	TRBJ1-3	.	CASSLAAGNTIYF	TGTGCCAGCAGCTTAGCCGCTGGAAACACCATATATTTT
.	TRBV28	TRBJ2-5	TRBD2	CASRTGTSGGAGSMAQYF	TGTGCCAGCAGAACCGGGACTAGCGGGGGGGCGGGGTCCATGGCCCAGTACTTC
once	TRBV2	TRBJ1-1	.	CASRPQGSTEAFF	TGTGCCAGCAGACCCCAGGGGAGCACTGAAGCTTTCTTT
.	TRBV29-1	TRBJ1-5	TRBD1	CSVVGQGDSNQPQHF	TGCAGCGTTGTGGGACAGGGCGATAGCAATCAGCCCCAGCATTTT
.	TRBV28	TRBJ2-5	TRBD1	CASSPGGQETQYF	TGTGCCAGCAGTCCAGGGGGCCAAGAGACCCAGTACTTC
.	TRBV7-9	TRBJ1-1	TRBD1	CASSLTGGEAFF	TGTGCCAGCAGCTTAACAGGGGGTGAAGCTTTCTTT
.	TRBV5-1	TRBJ1-1	TRBD1	CASSLGQGASNTEAFF	TGCGCCAGCAGCTTGGGCCAGGGGGCGTCGAACACTGAAGCTTTCTTT
.	TRBV7-2	TRBJ1-2	.	CASSLGGYGYTF	TGTGCCAGCAGCTTAGGAGGGTACGGCTACACCTTC
.	TRBV7-6	TRBJ1-5	.	CASSSVNNQPQHF	TGTGCCAGCAGCTCCGTTAACAATCAGCCCCAGCATTTT
.	TRBV5-1	TRBJ1-4	.	CASSPEGVVKLFF	TGCGCCAGCAGCCCCGAGGGGGTCGTAAAACTGTTTTTT
.	TRBV2	TRBJ1-2	.	CASKLDSYYGYTF	TGTGCCAGCAAATTGGACAGCTACTATGGCTACACCTTC
.	TRBV24-1	TRBJ2-2	.	CATSDFRGTGELFF	TGTGCCACCAGTGATTTCAGGGGTACCGGGGAGCTGTTTTTT
.	TRBV7-8	TRBJ1-3	.	CASSSTGWSGNTIYF	TGTGCCAGCAGTTCAACAGGGTGGTCTGGAAACACCATATATTTT
few	TRBV28	TRBJ1-3	.	CASSDRLPGNTIYF	TGTGCCAGCAGTGACAGGTTGCCTGGAAACACCATATATTTT
.	TRBV10-3	TRBJ2-7	.	CAISERTVSSYEQYF	TGTGCCATCAGTGAACGGACAGTGAGCTCCTACGAGCAGTACTTC
.	TRBV7-9	TRBJ1-1	TRBD1	CASSPRTGQGTEAFF	TGTGCCAGCAGCCCCCGGACCGGACAGGGGACTGAAGCTTTCTTT
.	TRBV4-1	TRBJ2-3	TRBD2	CASSPRWGLAGSDTQYF	TGCGCCAGCAGCCCGCGGTGGGGACTAGCGGGGTCAGATACGCAGTATTTT
.	TRBV6-4	TRBJ1-2	TRBD1	CASSPRGRGQASNYGYTF	TGTGCCAGCAGCCCGCGGGGCAGGGGGCAGGCCTCTAACTATGGCTACACCTTC
.	TRBV10-3	TRBJ2-5	.	CAISEGEETQYF	TGTGCCATCAGTGAAGGGGAAGAGACCCAGTACTTC
.	TRBV5-1	TRBJ2-2	TRBD2	CASSLRGGAIAGELFF	TGCGCCAGCAGCTTACGCGGGGGGGCCATTGCCGGGGAGCTGTTTTTT
.	TRBV25-1	TRBJ1-2	.	CASSELGGSHGYTF	TGTGCCAGCAGTGAATTAGGGGGAAGTCATGGCTACACCTTC
.	TRBV7-9	TRBJ1-5	.	CASSQEGPWGNQPQHF	TGTGCCAGCAGCCAGGAGGGACCGTGGGGGAATCAGCCCCAGCATTTT
.	TRBV29-1	TRBJ2-5	.	CSIQEEETQYF	TGCAGCATACAAGAGGAAGAGACCCAGTACTTC
.	TRBV15	TRBJ1-3	.	CATSRGTASGNTIYF	TGTGCCACCAGCAGAGGGACAGCCTCTGGAAACACCATATATTTT
.	TRBV29-1	TRBJ1-1	.	CSVDRQNTEAFF	TGCAGCGTTGACAGGCAGAACACTGAAGCTTTCTTT
.	TRBV21-1	TRBJ2-7	.	CASRSGGGDEQYF	TGTGCCAGCAGATCTGGCGGGGGCGACGAGCAGTACTTC
.	TRBV10-3	TRBJ2-3	.	CAISESQVYTQYF	TGTGCCATCAGTGAGTCCCAGGTTTATACGCAGTATTTT
.	TRBV19	TRBJ1-6	TRBD1	CASSIAGGPLNYNSPLHF	TGTGCCAGTAGTATAGCAGGGGGACCCCTCAACTATAATTCACCCCTCCACTTT
.	TRBV19	TRBJ1-4	.	CASSIPGLNREKLFF	TGTGCCAGTAGTATCCCGGGGTTAAACCGTGAAAAACTGTTTTTT
.	TRBV6-1	TRBJ2-6	TRBD1	CASSVRGQGGSIVANVLTF	TGTGCCAGCAGTGTGAGAGGACAGGGTGGTAGTATAGTAGCCAACGTCCTGACTTTC
.	TRBV5-1	TRBJ1-1	TRBD1	CASSAGTANTEAFF	TGCGCCAGCAGCGCCGGGACAGCAAACACTGAAGCTTTCTTT
.	TRBV6-2/TRBV6-3	TRBJ2-1	.	CASSPTHSTSSEQFF	TGTGCCAGCAGTCCCACCCATTCGACTAGTTCCGAGCAGTTCTTC
.	TRBV7-2	TRBJ2-4	TRBD1	CASNSGPDRGLQYF	TGTGCCAGCAATTCCGGCCCTGACAGGGGGCTGCAGTACTTC
.	TRBV21-1	TRBJ1-5	.	CASSKASYSNQPQHF	TGTGCCAGCAGCAAAGCCTCTTATAGCAATCAGCCCCAGCATTTT
.	TRBV5-1	TRBJ1-1	.	CASSRDNQRNTEAFF	TGCGCCAGCAGCCGGGACAACCAACGGAACACTGAAGCTTTCTTT
once	TRBV28	TRBJ1-2	.	CASSLAANYGYTF	TGTGCCAGCAGTTTGGCGGCCAACTATGGCTACACCTTC
.	TRBV5-5	TRBJ1-5	TRBD1	CASSPGQGAWQPQHF	TGTGCCAGCAGCCCTGGACAGGGGGCTTGGCAGCCCCAGCATTTT
.	TRBV2	TRBJ1-1	.	CASSARGQNTEAFF	TGTGCCAGTTCGGCCAGGGGACAGAACACTGAAGCTTTCTTT
.	TRBV28	TRBJ2-3	.	CASSRGGGGWADTQYF	TGTGCCAGCAGCCGAGGAGGAGGGGGCTGGGCAGATACGCAGTATTTT
.	TRBV18	TRBJ1-3	.	CASSRASGNTIYF	TGTGCCAGCTCTCGCGCCTCTGGAAACACCATATATTTT
.	TRBV3-1/TRBV3-2	TRBJ2-6	.	CASRQGGGPGANVLTF	TGTGCCAGCAGACAAGGGGGGGGACCCGGGGCCAACGTCCTGACTTTC
.	TRBV18	TRBJ1-2	.	CASSLTDNYGYTF	TGTGCCAGCTCACTCACAGATAACTATGGCTACACCTTC
.	TRBV10-3	TRBJ1-6	.	CASAGGIGDSPLHF	TGTGCCTCCGCGGGGGGGATCGGGGATTCACCCCTCCACTTT
.	TRBV7-2	TRBJ2-3	.	CASSSPPLGDTQYF	TGTGCCAGCAGCTCCCCCCCCCTCGGAGATACGCAGTATTTT
.	TRBV30	TRBJ1-1	TRBD1	CAWTKDRVDTEAFF	TGTGCCTGGACGAAAGACAGGGTCGACACTGAAGCTTTCTTT
.	TRBV29-1	TRBJ1-1	.	CSAKGGGLLEAFF	TGCAGCGCCAAGGGGGGGGGACTACTTGAAGCTTTCTTT
.	TRBV10-3	TRBJ1-2	.	CAISESTIGYTF	TGTGCCATCAGTGAGTCCACTATTGGCTACACCTTC
.	TRBV7-2	TRBJ1-2	.	CASSSGNGYTF	TGTGCCAGCAGCTCAGGGAATGGCTACACCTTC
.	TRBV24-1	TRBJ2-3	.	CATSDPGTPTGRRYTQYF	TGTGCCACCAGTGACCCGGGGACACCTACGGGCCGTAGGTATACGCAGTATTTT
.	TRBV5-1	TRBJ2-2	.	CASSLDGRNTGELFF	TGCGCCAGCAGCTTGGATGGGCGGAACACCGGGGAGCTGTTTTTT
.	TRBV3-1/TRBV3-2	TRBJ1-2	TRBD1	CASSQEGRQGERGYTF	TGTGCCAGCAGCCAAGAGGGGCGACAGGGGGAGAGGGGCTACACCTTC
.	TRBV2	TRBJ1-5	.	CASSWTASNQPQHF	TGTGCCAGCAGTTGGACAGCTAGCAATCAGCCCCAGCATTTT
.	TRBV29-1	TRBJ2-7	TRBD1	CSVYTLGDRSTYEQYF	TGCAGCGTCTACACTTTAGGGGACAGGTCCACCTACGAGCAGTACTTC